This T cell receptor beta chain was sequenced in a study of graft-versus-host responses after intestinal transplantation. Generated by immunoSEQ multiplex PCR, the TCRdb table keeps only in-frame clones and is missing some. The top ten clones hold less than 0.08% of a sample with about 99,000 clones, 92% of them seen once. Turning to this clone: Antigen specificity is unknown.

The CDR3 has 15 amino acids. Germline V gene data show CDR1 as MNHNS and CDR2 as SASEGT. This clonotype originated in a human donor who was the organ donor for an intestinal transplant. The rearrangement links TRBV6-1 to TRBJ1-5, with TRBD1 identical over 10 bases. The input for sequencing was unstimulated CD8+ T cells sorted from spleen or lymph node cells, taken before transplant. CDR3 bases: TGTGCGAGGGTCTATAGGACAGGGGGTTATCAGCCCCAGCATTTT. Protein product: CARVYRTGGYQPQHF.